The text below deals with one TCR beta chain. This clonotype was found a few times. Its antigen target is currently unknown. Base qualities are not recorded, but no much larger clone differs from it by a single base. Synovial fluid samples were matched to blood samples from the same ankylosing spondylitis patients. The sequencer was an Illumina HiSeq 2500. TCR beta libraries were prepared by quantitative 5'-RACE with molecular barcodes. From the authors' description of their analysis: To identify disease-linked TCR variants, a new computational method was used, one built on a probabilistic model of VDJ rearrangement. TCRdb trimmed public reads at Q25 via fastp, called clones via MiXCR and kept in-frame beta chains. A single entry per CDR3 protein holds the most common genes and DNA from its merged rows. For this entry, the V and J calls and clone size follow TCRdb and not the study's own pipeline. The sample has some 140,000 distinct CDR3 sequences on record, about 8% of them singletons. 7.3% of the sample rests with the top ten.

These data originate in a study of CD8 T cells in ankylosing spondylitis (dated by TCRdb to the late 2010s). Background for the entire study: The study profiled T cell receptor beta repertoires in healthy donors and ankylosing spondylitis patients to find disease-linked TCR variants. The full study cohort comprised 25 ankylosing spondylitis patients and about 110 healthy donors. Peripheral blood was sampled, and synovial fluid was also collected from ankylosing spondylitis patients.

The germline V gene encodes CDR1 MDHEN and CDR2 SYDVKM. Its CDR3 holds 19 amino acids, cysteine through phenylalanine. The CDR3 DNA has 57 bases and is translated from base 1. V is shortened by 3 bases, J by 0 bases, and the region joining them spans 24 bases. General study outcomes and caveats: A TCR beta motif of 7 or 8 highly homologous amino acid variants appeared characteristic of blood from ankylosing spondylitis patients. Some TCR beta motif variants had previously been reported in synovial fluid and blood of reactive arthritis patients, which suggested common disease-initiation mechanisms. The disease-linked clones had a CD8+ phenotype and were found at relatively low frequencies in peripheral blood. The disease-linked clones were reported as significantly enriched in matched synovial fluid samples from ankylosing spondylitis patients.

The sequence came from a male donor with ankylosing spondylitis. The sequenced material came from synovial fluid, either unsorted or a sorted T cell fraction (not recorded which). The receptor chain draws on TRBV28 and TRBJ2-7; the D gene is perhaps TRBD1 or TRBD2, each of them matching over 6 bases. The nucleotide sequence is TGTGCCAGCAGTTTGCTAAACGATTGGGGGGCCCCAGCCTCCTACGAGCAGTACTTC. Translation gives CASSLLNDWGAPASYEQYF.